This T cell receptor beta chain was sequenced during a study of T cells in Graves' hyperthyroidism and ophthalmopathy. The CDR3 spans 16 residues. Per germline, CDR1 SGHRS and CDR2 YFSETQ. The V end was cut by 0 bases, the J end by 0 bases, with 13 bases between. From RNA transcripts, TCR beta CDR3 regions were amplified. TCR CDR3 underwent first-round RT-PCR with the HTBI primer set. TCRdb reprocessed the multiplex PCR reads with MiXCR, giving one entry per CDR3 protein. The data show more than 450,000 distinct CDR3 sequences, 15% to 20% seen once. This clonotype was obtained from a man aged 35-49 years with Graves' ophthalmopathy. Sequences were obtained from blood. The V call is TRBV5-1, the J call TRBJ2-7; a possible D gene is TRBD2 (5 bases). The CDR3 loop reads CASSLEGVGSSYEQYF. DNA of the CDR3: TGCGCCAGCAGCTTGGAAGGCGTAGGGAGCTCCTACGAGCAGTACTTC. Looking up the rest from reference TRBV5-1 and TRBJ2-7 gives the full variable domain: KAGVTQTPRYLIKTRGQQVTLSCSPISGHRSVSWYQQTPGQGLQFLFEYFSETQRNKGNFPGRFSGRQFSNSRSEMNVSTLELGDSALYLCASSLEGVGSSYEQYFGPGTRLTVT.